This T cell receptor beta chain is from a study of cytomegalovirus exposure and HLA in healthy donors (dated by TCRdb to 2016 to 2017). At the level of the whole study: An earlier analysis of about 530 of the donors reported 250 to 350 Gb of sequence data and 95 million to 140 million unique TCR beta sequences obtained from some 170 million T cells. Alongside the repertoire data, information on donor age, sex, ethnicity and CMV serostatus was compiled. Of the 398 genotyped donors, over 70% fell in the genetic ancestry cluster associated with self-reported Caucasian donors. Besides the first cohort of 550 to 750 subjects, a separate validation cohort made up of over 95 different subjects was used. Class I and class II HLA loci were covered by the typing at four-digit resolution. Using immunosequencing, the study profiled T cell repertoires from fewer than 700 subjects and related those repertoires to cytomegalovirus serostatus. Genome-wide SNP genotypes for about 55% of the roughly 670 donors were used in a later genetic analysis, which treated that subset as a discovery cohort. The number of typed donors differed by locus: 629-630 for A, B, C, DRB1 and DQB1; roughly 510 for DQA1; 606 for DPA1; and about 450 for DPB1. Every discovery cohort repertoire had been produced on one sequencing platform. To predict cytomegalovirus infection status, the study brought together high-throughput TCR immunosequencing, statistical association of individual TCRs with disease status, and machine learning. On average, around 200,000 unique TCR beta nucleotide sequences were sequenced per donor among several hundred genotyped donors of the cohort, with roughly 19% of those sequences being non-productive. To study patterns of TCR occurrence, a later analysis re-analyzed previously published TCR beta repertoires from 700 or so donors and added high-resolution HLA genotyping. Roughly 290 gigabases of sequencing data and around 85 million unique TCR sequences made up an early release that covered approximately 620 HLA-typed donors. An earlier analysis of 587 of the donors used high-throughput TCR beta sequencing to judge whether each TCR beta V gene segment behaved as functional or pseudogenic. Roughly 5 DR-DQ haplotypes were handled as single units for association and clustering because linkage in the cohort was strong. The study was designed to test whether signatures of past pathogen exposure could be identified by cataloging public T cell receptors. The later analysis used no new phenotypic data to find candidate immune exposures, relying instead on TCR beta sequences and their occurrence across donors. What the authors observed across the whole study: Linkage disequilibrium might explain the correlated functional status among segregating V segments, but an unknown experimental factor could not be ruled out. A later analysis reported that several top co-occurrence clusters appeared linked to parvovirus B19, influenza, CMV and Epstein-Barr virus. Specific HLA alleles were associated with some 15,000 TCR beta sequences at a false discovery rate of 0.05 in a later analysis. The study gave a list of 150 to 200 TCR beta chains associated with cytomegalovirus. Because counts were too low, some 16 rarely observed V segments, including chromosome 9 orphons, were excluded from the earlier analysis of 587 of the donors. A cluster of highly shared sequence variants was judged likely to represent a technical artifact of the sequencing pipeline. In an earlier analysis of approximately 600 of the donors, most TCR beta V segments were observed in productive rearrangements about 87% or about 30% of the time, broadly matching IMGT annotations. A further reported finding was that TCR beta sequences accurately predicted the HLA-A and HLA-B alleles for most subjects in the first cohort. When HLA alleles, especially DR and DQ, strongly co-occurred, attributing TCR associations to individual alleles was difficult. In this cohort, only TCR beta chains were sequenced, and detectable features were limited by the absence of alpha or paired-chain data. Three of the identified cytomegalovirus-associated TCR beta chains were confirmed in vitro to be specific for cytomegalovirus antigens. The authors suggested that the approach could potentially be generalized to other disease states and immunological phenotypes. While some public TCRs were present in many individuals, most TCR sequences turned up only very rarely across donors. HLA typing was unavailable for some donors at each locus, so association tests used only the typed subset. In a later analysis, most CMV-associated TCR beta chains were found to appear HLA-restricted, with HLA associations seemingly driven largely by CMV exposure. In both the original and validation cohorts, the classifier was reported to diagnose cytomegalovirus status with high specificity and sensitivity. An association between a missense DCLRE1C variant and V-gene and J-gene trimming of TCR beta chains was found in a later genetic analysis and replicated in an independent cohort. For the cohort, immune exposure information was limited to CMV serostatus. Sequencing depth was assumed to be roughly uniform across donors in the presence/absence analyses, though that assumption may not hold. In a later analysis, TCR association rates were found to vary across HLA loci, with the most associated TCRs seen for DRB1 alleles and the fewest for HLA-C alleles. Compared with equally common non-associated chains, HLA-associated TCR beta chains in a later analysis were more clonally expanded and had lower generation probabilities. According to a later genetic analysis, donors in an Asian-associated ancestry cluster had fewer N-insertions in productive TCRs than the approximately 650-donor mean.

Receptor amplification or capture employed the immunoSEQ multiplex PCR assay. A mixture of 60 forward primers for TCR Vbeta segments and 13 reverse primers for TCR Jbeta segments was used in the multiplex PCR. A multiplex PCR assay on genomic DNA amplified the CDR3 region of rearranged TCR beta genes. The amplified TCR beta libraries were sequenced on the Illumina HiSeq System as 87-base-pair reads. The paper's processing steps were these. Across the 500 to 750 repertoires, a later analysis counted 75 million to 90 million unique TCR beta chains, approximately 10 million of which were shared by at least two donors. A nearest-neighbor algorithm error-corrected the raw reads and collapsed the reads into unique sequences, merging closely related sequences to remove PCR and sequencing errors. CDR3 sequences were aligned to IMGT reference sequences to assign V, D and J gene segments. For a sequence to be retained, a match of at least six nucleotides to both a V gene segment and a J gene segment was required. A rearrangement counted as productive if the CDR3 had no stop codons and remained in frame with V and J, and every other rearrangement counted as non-productive. CDR3 was defined by IMGT convention, running from the second conserved V-encoded cysteine to the conserved J-encoded phenylalanine. In an earlier analysis of more than 550 of the donors, sequences lacking an unambiguous match to a single V gene segment were excluded. An earlier analysis of 500 to 600 of the donors classified V segments as functional when productive rearrangements were above 56.7% and as segregating when the standard deviation between donors was above 5%. To diagnose cytomegalovirus status from the catalog of TCR beta chain sequences, a statistical classification framework was built. V and J gene assignment, in a later analysis, came from comparing TCR nucleotide sequences with IMGT/GENE-DB human TR gene sequences. A later analysis assigned CDR3 sequences and most-parsimonious VDJ recombination scenarios with the TCRdist pipeline. In a later analysis, each TCR beta chain was defined by its CDR3 amino acid sequence together with its V-gene family, and reads without a unique V-gene family were excluded. In a later analysis, fewer than 600 highly shared, low-generation-probability nucleotide sequences were removed to address suspected cross-contamination and a sequencing artifact. For each public chain, a later analysis derived a clonal expansion index from normalized ranks of inferred template counts within each repertoire. A later analysis computed generation probabilities with a VDJ recombination model fitted to out-of-frame rearrangements, and checked the results against IGoR. Hypergeometric tests were used in a later analysis to score TCR-TCR, TCR-HLA and TCR-CMV co-occurrence, with a repertoire-size bias correction applied to the TCR pairs. To estimate false discovery rates, a later analysis permuted the HLA or CMV assignments 20 times. In a later analysis, co-occurring TCRs were grouped using DBSCAN, and TCRdist sequence similarity was added for clustering within HLA-allele-positive subsets. For co-occurrence clustering, repertoires with fewer than 30,000 or more than 120,000 public chains were excluded, along with four or five repertoires with anomalous nucleotide sharing. TCRdb holds this immuneACCESS table with in-frame rearrangements only. Some clones are missing; in checked studies, unresolved V genes explain under half, and the rest has no known cause. That table is the source of V, J and clone size, and D and trimming were worked out from the DNA. This sample holds a few hundred thousand clones; roughly 89% were observed only once. The leading ten clones occupy around 1% of the sample.

About this clone itself: The antigen it recognizes is unknown. Base qualities were left out, and no much larger clone turns up one base away.

The cohort was made up of around 720 healthy bone marrow donors. At the time of sampling, all cohort members were nominally healthy, though unrecorded immune exposures were likely present. The donor tested CMV seronegative, placing the donor among the 350 or so seronegative members of the cohort. Each donor provided a peripheral blood sample, and peripheral blood mononuclear cells were used for TCR beta sequencing. The Qiagen DNeasy Blood Extraction Kit was used to extract genomic DNA from the blood cell samples. The sequence was obtained from a woman aged 18-35 years in good health and CMV-seronegative. The sequencing input was PBMCs.

The encoded CDR3 is CASSQGTGNQPQHF. The sequenced DNA: TGCGCCAGCAGCCAAGGCACGGGCAATCAGCCCCAGCATTTT. Here the chain combines TRBV4-1 and TRBJ1-5; no confident D gene assignment can be made. V was cut back by 1 base and J by 2 bases, leaving a gap of 6 bases between them. In the germline V gene, CDR1 corresponds to MGHRA and CDR2 to YSYEKL. Inclusive of the bounding cysteine and phenylalanine, the CDR3 is 14 residues long. Just CDR3 DNA is preserved here, 42 bases in frame from base 1.